A selection of T cell receptor beta chains follows, all from one sample in a study of regulatory T cells in long-lasting Graves disease. TCRdb used MiXCR to reprocess the multiplex PCR reads, holding one entry per CDR3 protein. The sample lists roughly 400,000 distinct CDR3 sequences, less than 25% occurring once. Sample: peripheral blood mononuclear cells (PBMCs), taken when the disease was refractory, from a patient treated with antithyroid drugs. The receptors were gathered from a female donor with Graves disease. Each CDR3 is given with its conserved first and last residue.

V	J	CDR3
TRBV6-9	TRBJ2-5	CASSSLDGQQETQYF
TRBV28	TRBJ1-1	CASRSHQGERAEAFF
TRBV6-5	TRBJ2-2	CASSSPPSGRAVDTGELFF
TRBV5-4	TRBJ2-7	CASSPGQGATSGYEQYF
TRBV7-2	TRBJ1-5	CASSLGWSADQPQHF
TRBV6-1	TRBJ1-1	CASSRTGGALNTEAFF
TRBV7-3	TRBJ1-1	CASSNPPGTEAFF
TRBV13	TRBJ2-7	CASSSDAGARSEQYF
TRBV18	TRBJ2-2	CASSGRSGELFF
TRBV20-1	TRBJ2-1	CSASPPAGGFTYNEQFF
TRBV28	TRBJ2-1	CASSLFRRDEQFF
TRBV28	TRBJ2-3	CASRPSRTDTQYF
TRBV6-1	TRBJ1-5	CASSDIGQVVTSNQPQHF
TRBV20-1	TRBJ2-7	CSVHNEGDNSYEQYF
TRBV10-3	TRBJ1-1	CAISMTGASTEAFF
TRBV19	TRBJ1-5	CATRDREINQPQHF
TRBV7-9	TRBJ1-1	CASSPDSYMNTEAFF
TRBV20-1	TRBJ2-4	CSARSGTSHGIQYF
TRBV7-8	TRBJ1-3	CASSLGGDGNTIYF
TRBV20-1	TRBJ2-7	CSAPGTPTFEQYF
TRBV7-2	TRBJ2-7	CASSLGVLKEQYF
TRBV7-9	TRBJ2-5	CASSLADGGEETQYF
TRBV11-2	TRBJ2-2	CASSFSLVVAGELFF
TRBV7-8	TRBJ2-5	CASSWPQRAETQYF
TRBV19	TRBJ1-2	CASSNIPYGYTF
TRBV19	TRBJ2-2	CASSPRGTSGYTGELFF
TRBV20-1	TRBJ2-5	CSAGDSQETQYF
TRBV19	TRBJ1-3	CATKRRGSGNTIYF
TRBV4-3	TRBJ2-7	CASSHDDTVRYEQYF
TRBV6-5	TRBJ1-3	CASSSHTIRNTIYF
TRBV27	TRBJ1-1	CASSNTEAFF
TRBV12-3/TRBV12-4	TRBJ1-1	CASTTGAPPAEAFF
TRBV11-1	TRBJ2-5	CASSPLGASETQYF
TRBV6-5	TRBJ2-7	CASSYSPGEQYF
TRBV24-1	TRBJ2-5	CATSDETFWGRETQYF
TRBV10-3	TRBJ1-5	CAISRGTGSNQPQHF
TRBV11-2	TRBJ2-6	CASSQGQGMPGANVLTF
TRBV20-1	TRBJ1-2	CSARDGQGAWVF
TRBV6-1	TRBJ1-1	CASRKYGGNPEAFF
TRBV10-3	TRBJ2-2	CAIKIVLTGELFF
TRBV11-2	TRBJ2-7	CASSPYGTESSYEQYF
TRBV12-3/TRBV12-4	TRBJ2-1	CASSLSGMSYNEQFF
TRBV9	TRBJ1-2	CASSVVAGYGYTF
TRBV9	TRBJ2-5	CASTVDPGQETQYF
TRBV19	TRBJ1-1	CASKDNSATEAFF
TRBV29-1	TRBJ1-3	CSVYSGNTIYF
TRBV7-2	TRBJ1-1	CASSLRGGGGAAFF
TRBV12-3/TRBV12-4	TRBJ2-1	CASIPRRGPRFVNEQFF
TRBV3-1	TRBJ1-2	CASSQDSLQGYGYTF
TRBV18	TRBJ1-1	CASSLGTGTNTEAFF
TRBV2	TRBJ2-5	CASSWEKETQYF
TRBV7-2	TRBJ1-2	CASSLAYPVGSGEYGYTF
TRBV19	TRBJ1-5	CASSAGQGLHQPQHF
TRBV4-3	TRBJ1-4	CASSPREGTNEKLFF